This is a list of T cell receptor beta chains from one sample in a study of blood T cell repertoires in COVID-19. Clones were read by immunoSEQ multiplex PCR, and TCRdb kept only the in-frame ones, dropping some. Of about 130,000 clones listed, around 74% are singletons. Sequenced material: peripheral blood. The receptors here all came from an elderly man with COVID-19, enrolled during active disease. Both conserved end residues are part of each CDR3. The D gene is left open where the match is weak. Size values are once, few and many counts, or a class for expanded clones, and some rows have none.

TRBD2,.,TRBV7-9,TRBJ2-7,TGTGCCAGCAGCCCATGGGCCAGCGGGGGCGAGCAGTACTTC,CASSPWASGGEQYF
.,.,TRBV5-4,TRBJ2-5,TGTGCCAGCAGCTTGGAGGGGTGGGGGACCCAGTACTTC,CASSLEGWGTQYF
TRBD1,.,TRBV7-3,TRBJ1-5,TGTGCCAGCAGCGAGACAGGGGGCGGTCAGCCCCAGCATTTT,CASSETGGGQPQHF
TRBD2,once,TRBV5-1,TRBJ2-3,TGCGCCAGCAGCTTGGTTGCAGGGAGGGACGATACGCAGTATTTT,CASSLVAGRDDTQYF
.,.,TRBV28,TRBJ1-5,TGTGCCAGCAGCGGGAGTCAGCCCCAGCATTTT,CASSGSQPQHF
TRBD2,.,TRBV5-6,TRBJ2-1,TGTGCCAGCAGCGAGCATTTGGCGGGAGGGCCATTTCTATACAATGAGCAGTTCTTC,CASSEHLAGGPFLYNEQFF
TRBD1,.,TRBV5-4,TRBJ2-5,TGTGCCAGCAGTCTAGGACAGGGACAAGAGACCCAGTACTTC,CASSLGQGQETQYF
TRBD1,.,TRBV12-3/TRBV12-4,TRBJ1-1,TGTGCCAGCAGTACAACAGGGGGAACTGAAGCTTTCTTT,CASSTTGGTEAFF
TRBD1,.,TRBV28,TRBJ2-7,TGTGCCAGCAGTTTATTATCCGGGACAGGGTTACTCGAGCAGTACTTC,CASSLLSGTGLLEQYF
.,.,TRBV28,TRBJ2-5,TGTGCCAGCAGTCCGTGGAACGGGGTCCAAGAGACCCAGTACTTC,CASSPWNGVQETQYF
.,.,TRBV19,TRBJ1-5,TGTGCCACCACAAAGGTTGGGCAGGGGACCCTTAGCAATCAGCCCCAGCATTTT,CATTKVGQGTLSNQPQHF
.,few,TRBV3-1/TRBV3-2,TRBJ1-4,TGTGCCAGCAGCCAAGGGCCCGAAAAACTGTTTTTT,CASSQGPEKLFF
.,.,TRBV13,TRBJ1-6,TGTGCCAGCAGCCCAAGGAGGTCCACCCGGGGGGTGAAGACCCTCCACTTT,CASSPRRSTRGVKTLHF
TRBD2,.,TRBV6-5,TRBJ2-6,TGTGCCAGCAGTTCGGGGGGCTCTGGGGCCAACGTCCTGACTTTC,CASSSGGSGANVLTF
.,.,TRBV27,TRBJ1-1,TGTGCCAGCAGTTTTCTGCGCGACAGGCCTGAAGCTTTCTTT,CASSFLRDRPEAFF
TRBD1,.,TRBV28,TRBJ1-2,TGTGCCAGCAGTTTATATCAGGGGGCTACTTCCAGGTTTGGCTACACCTTC,CASSLYQGATSRFGYTF
TRBD2,.,TRBV29-1,TRBJ2-3,TGCAGCGCACTTACTACGACTAGCGGGTGGGCAGATACGCAGTATTTT,CSALTTTSGWADTQYF
TRBD1,once,TRBV28,TRBJ1-2,TGTGCCAGCAGTTTCCAGGGACAGGGGAAGAAAAACTATGGCTACACCTTC,CASSFQGQGKKNYGYTF
TRBD2,.,TRBV7-9,TRBJ2-1,TGTGCCAGCAGCCAGACTAGCGGGAGAGGCTATGAGCAGTTCTTC,CASSQTSGRGYEQFF
.,.,TRBV3-1/TRBV3-2,TRBJ2-5,TGTGCCAGCAGCCGTAATCAGGGTGGCCAAGAGACCCAGTACTTC,CASSRNQGGQETQYF
TRBD1,.,TRBV4-3,TRBJ1-2,TGCGCCAGCAGCCAAGATGGACAGGGAGTCTATGGCTACACCTTC,CASSQDGQGVYGYTF
TRBD2,once,TRBV18,TRBJ2-7,TGTGCCAGCTCACCAGTTTACCTAGCGGGAGGACCCTACGAGCAGTACTTC,CASSPVYLAGGPYEQYF
.,once,TRBV10-3,TRBJ1-2,TGTGCCATCAGTGACAGGGGCCTAATTTATGGCTACACCTTC,CAISDRGLIYGYTF
TRBD1,.,TRBV19,TRBJ1-4,TGTGCCACCAAGACCTCGGGACAGGGGACAACTAATGAAAAACTGTTTTTT,CATKTSGQGTTNEKLFF
.,.,TRBV7-3,TRBJ1-1,TGTGCCAGCAGCTTAGAGGGTGCCACTGAAGCTTTCTTT,CASSLEGATEAFF
TRBD2,once,TRBV7-8,TRBJ2-5,TGTGCCAGCAGCCCCCGACTAGCGGGAGGCCAAGAGACCCAGTACTTC,CASSPRLAGGQETQYF
.,.,TRBV3-1/TRBV3-2,TRBJ2-7,TGTGCCCGCAGCCAAGATCTGGCGGGCGAGCAGTACTTC,CARSQDLAGEQYF
.,.,TRBV6-5,TRBJ2-7,TGTGCCAGCAGTTCCGTCGGGCCAAAGACGGGGGAGCAGTACTTC,CASSSVGPKTGEQYF
TRBD2,.,TRBV18,TRBJ2-3,TGTGCCAGCTCACCAGCTAGCGGGAGCGATACGCAGTATTTT,CASSPASGSDTQYF
TRBD2,.,TRBV27,TRBJ2-7,TGTGCCAGCAGTTTACAACTAGCGGGAGCTTACGAGCAGTACTTC,CASSLQLAGAYEQYF
TRBD1,.,TRBV11-2,TRBJ2-1,TGTGCCAGCAGCCACAAAACAGGGGCCCCCTACAATGAGCAGTTCTTC,CASSHKTGAPYNEQFF
.,.,TRBV28,TRBJ1-3,TGTGCCAGCCAGGACAGAAGCTCTGGAAACACCATATATTTT,CASQDRSSGNTIYF
.,.,TRBV24-1,TRBJ1-3,TGTGCCACCAGTGAAGCAGGGGCCACCTCTGGAAACACCATATATTTT,CATSEAGATSGNTIYF
TRBD2,.,TRBV10-3,TRBJ2-3,TGTGCCATCACTCCCGGGGGGAGCACAGATACGCAGTATTTT,CAITPGGSTDTQYF
.,.,TRBV7-9,TRBJ1-4,TGTGCCAGCAGCCCCTCGGGAAGGGGGGGTGAAAAACTGTTTTTT,CASSPSGRGGEKLFF
TRBD2,.,TRBV11-2,TRBJ2-5,TGTGCCAGCAGCTTAGAACTAGCGGGTAAACTGGGGGAGACCCAGTACTTC,CASSLELAGKLGETQYF
TRBD1,.,TRBV5-1,TRBJ1-2,TGCGCCAGCAGCATACAGGGGGCGGACAACTATGGCTACACCTTC,CASSIQGADNYGYTF
TRBD1,.,TRBV29-1,TRBJ1-1,TGCAGCGGCTGGACAGGGGCAGGGACTGAAGCTTTCTTT,CSGWTGAGTEAFF
.,.,TRBV28,TRBJ1-3,TGTGCCAGCAGTTTATGGTCGGGGTTGGGTGGAAACACCATATATTTT,CASSLWSGLGGNTIYF
TRBD2,.,TRBV5-1,TRBJ2-1,TGCGCCAGCAGCAAATCGGGACTAGCGGGAGGAGAGCAGTTCTTC,CASSKSGLAGGEQFF
.,.,TRBV28,TRBJ1-1,TGTGCCAGCAAGTCCTATGGCAGGGCAGACACTGAAGCTTTCTTT,CASKSYGRADTEAFF
.,.,TRBV5-6,TRBJ2-7,TGTGCCAGCAGCCCAAACCGCCTAGCCGGGCTGGGGCAGTACTTC,CASSPNRLAGLGQYF
.,.,TRBV7-9,TRBJ1-6,TGTGCCAGCAGCCCCGGGGAGGGACGTAATTCACCCCTCCACTTT,CASSPGEGRNSPLHF
.,.,TRBV18,TRBJ2-3,TGTGCCAGCTCACCCGGGCAGGGTAGCACAGATACGCAGTATTTT,CASSPGQGSTDTQYF
TRBD2,.,TRBV5-6,TRBJ2-2,TGTGCCAGCAGCTCCACAGCGGGAGAGTGGTCCGGGGAGCTGTTTTTT,CASSSTAGEWSGELFF
.,.,TRBV30,TRBJ2-3,TGTGCCTGGGGACTCGCAACTAGCACAGATACGCAGTATTTT,CAWGLATSTDTQYF
.,few,TRBV10-3,TRBJ1-6,TGTGCCATCAGTGAGGTGGGGAGCTCCTATAATTCACCCCTCCACTTT,CAISEVGSSYNSPLHF
TRBD1,few,TRBV5-1,TRBJ1-4,TGCGCCAGCAGCCCAGTGGACAGGGAGGAAAAACTGTTTTTT,CASSPVDREEKLFF
TRBD1,.,TRBV7-2,TRBJ1-1,TGTGCCAGCAGTCGTCGTCCGGGACAGGGGCTTGAGAACACTGAAGCTTTCTTT,CASSRRPGQGLENTEAFF
TRBD1,.,TRBV7-9,TRBJ1-2,TGTGCCAGCAGCTACCTAAACAGGGGGCGAGACTATGGCTACACCTTC,CASSYLNRGRDYGYTF
.,.,TRBV25-1,TRBJ2-4,TGTGCCAGCAGTGAACACGAGGGGGACAAAAACATTCAGTACTTC,CASSEHEGDKNIQYF
TRBD2,.,TRBV5-1,TRBJ2-7,TGCGCCAGCAGGGCGGGGGAGAGCTCCTACGAGCAGTACTTC,CASRAGESSYEQYF
TRBD1,.,TRBV27,TRBJ1-2,TGTGCCAGCAGTTCACCAACGGGACAGGGGGTTGTGACTAACTATGGCTACACCTTC,CASSSPTGQGVVTNYGYTF
TRBD2,.,TRBV5-1,TRBJ2-3,TGCGCCAGCAGGTTCGGGGATTCTAGCGGGGGCCTCACAGATACGCAGTATTTT,CASRFGDSSGGLTDTQYF
.,once,TRBV9,TRBJ2-5,TGTGCCAGCAGCGTAGGAGGGATGGACCAAGAGACCCAGTACTTC,CASSVGGMDQETQYF
.,.,TRBV28,TRBJ1-6,TGTGCCAGCAGTTTGGAGGGACTATCACCCCTCCACTTT,CASSLEGLSPLHF
TRBD2,.,TRBV4-3,TRBJ2-6,TGCGCCAGCAGCCAAGTGGCGGGACTAGTAAATTTTGGGGCCAACGTCCTGACTTTC,CASSQVAGLVNFGANVLTF
TRBD2,few,TRBV19,TRBJ2-1,TGTGCCAGCAGATACAGGCTAGCGGGATATGAGCAGTTCTTC,CASRYRLAGYEQFF
TRBD1,.,TRBV5-4,TRBJ2-4,TGTGCCAGCAGCCCCCGGGACAGTGCTGTGTCGTTAGCCAAAAACATTCAGTACTTC,CASSPRDSAVSLAKNIQYF